This is a list of T cell receptor beta chains from one sample in a study of blood T cell repertoires in COVID-19. Clones were sequenced by immunoSEQ multiplex PCR, and TCRdb holds only the in-frame ones, with some missing. The table records around 250,000 clones, about 82% of them present only once. Sequenced input: peripheral blood. These receptor sequences come from a man older than 75 with acute or convalescent COVID-19. Both conserved end residues are part of each CDR3. Each record gives: J gene, clone size, D gene, V gene, CDR3 protein, CDR3 DNA. The D gene is left open where the match is weak. The size entry is marked missing in some rows and otherwise reads once, few, many or a size class.

TRBJ1-4,.,.,TRBV3-1/TRBV3-2,CASSRNSEKLFF,TGTGCCAGCAGTCGTAACAGTGAAAAACTGTTTTTT
TRBJ2-1,.,TRBD1,TRBV7-3,CASSRQGAYNEQFF,TGTGCCAGCAGCCGACAGGGGGCCTACAATGAGCAGTTCTTC
TRBJ1-1,.,.,TRBV6-6,CASIQGRNTEAFF,TGTGCCAGCATCCAGGGGCGGAACACTGAAGCTTTCTTT
TRBJ2-2,.,.,TRBV1,CTSSQDGQGRNTGELFF,TGCACCAGCAGCCAAGACGGGCAGGGGAGGAACACCGGGGAGCTGTTTTTT
TRBJ1-1,.,.,TRBV27,CASSLSVAEKNTEAFF,TGTGCCAGCAGTTTATCAGTAGCAGAGAAGAACACTGAAGCTTTCTTT
TRBJ2-5,.,.,TRBV9,CASSASPRTVETQYF,TGTGCCAGCAGCGCTTCTCCTAGGACAGTGGAGACCCAGTACTTC
TRBJ2-3,.,.,TRBV3-1/TRBV3-2,CASSQAIGKSGGGDTQYF,TGTGCCAGCAGCCAAGCAATCGGGAAAAGCGGCGGAGGGGATACGCAGTATTTT
TRBJ2-7,once,.,TRBV20-1,CSADDRYEQYF,TGCAGTGCTGATGACAGATACGAGCAGTACTTC
TRBJ1-2,.,.,TRBV7-2,CASSLLGDLNYGYTF,TGTGCCAGCAGCTTGTTGGGAGATTTAAACTATGGCTACACCTTC
TRBJ1-2,.,.,TRBV28,CASSAGPYGYTF,TGTGCCAGCTCCGCAGGGCCCTATGGCTACACCTTC
TRBJ2-1,few,.,TRBV4-3,CASSQEVQEGNEQFF,TGCGCCAGCAGCCAAGAGGTCCAGGAGGGCAATGAGCAGTTCTTC
TRBJ1-6,.,TRBD1,TRBV7-9,CASSLRQGPNSPLHF,TGTGCCAGCAGCTTACGACAGGGACCTAATTCACCCCTCCACTTT
TRBJ1-2,.,TRBD1,TRBV28,CASRKPGGGYGYTF,TGTGCCAGCAGGAAACCAGGGGGCGGGTATGGCTACACCTTC
TRBJ1-1,.,TRBD1,TRBV27,CASSLTGGLSNTEAFF,TGTGCCAGCAGTCTAACAGGGGGCCTATCGAACACTGAAGCTTTCTTT
TRBJ1-6,.,TRBD1,TRBV6-5,CASSVQGGHNSPLHF,TGTGCCAGCAGCGTCCAGGGGGGCCATAATTCACCCCTCCACTTT
TRBJ1-1,.,.,TRBV3-1/TRBV3-2,CASSQGGEAFF,TGTGCCAGCAGCCAAGGAGGTGAAGCTTTCTTT
TRBJ1-5,.,TRBD1,TRBV3-1/TRBV3-2,CASSPGTGGTQPQHF,TGTGCCAGCAGTCCCGGGACAGGGGGCACCCAGCCCCAGCATTTT
TRBJ2-7,once,TRBD2,TRBV18,CASSPSETGGPYEQYF,TGTGCCAGCTCACCATCAGAAACGGGAGGGCCCTACGAGCAGTACTTC
TRBJ2-1,.,TRBD1,TRBV19,CASRDSGPEQFF,TGTGCCAGCCGGGACAGTGGTCCTGAGCAGTTCTTC
TRBJ1-1,.,.,TRBV19,CASTQQGWNTEAFF,TGTGCCAGTACCCAACAGGGCTGGAACACTGAAGCTTTCTTT
TRBJ1-1,.,.,TRBV5-1,CASSSLPGGSTEAFF,TGCGCCAGCAGCTCCCTTCCGGGGGGTTCGACTGAAGCTTTCTTT
TRBJ2-2,.,TRBD2,TRBV7-3,CASRSSGNTGELFF,TGTGCCAGCAGGTCTAGCGGCAACACCGGGGAGCTGTTTTTT
TRBJ2-7,.,TRBD1,TRBV25-1,CASRSQGAEYEQYF,TGTGCCAGCAGATCACAGGGGGCGGAGTACGAGCAGTACTTC
TRBJ2-6,once,.,TRBV27,CASTDSPYKGESGANVLTF,TGTGCCAGCACCGACTCCCCATACAAGGGAGAGTCTGGGGCCAACGTCCTGACTTTC
TRBJ1-2,.,.,TRBV7-9,CANGEGYTF,TGTGCCAACGGAGAAGGCTACACCTTC
TRBJ2-2,.,TRBD2,TRBV9,CASSVVDSGANTGELFF,TGTGCCAGCAGCGTAGTTGACAGCGGGGCGAACACCGGGGAGCTGTTTTTT
TRBJ2-2,.,.,TRBV2,CASSETRVPGELFF,TGTGCCAGCAGTGAAACCAGGGTCCCCGGGGAGCTGTTTTTT
TRBJ2-1,once,TRBD2,TRBV5-1,CASRGDYPYNEQFF,TGCGCCAGCAGAGGGGACTATCCCTACAATGAGCAGTTCTTC
TRBJ1-1,.,.,TRBV24-1,CATSDGAGLNTEAFF,TGTGCCACCAGTGATGGGGCAGGTCTGAACACTGAAGCTTTCTTT
TRBJ1-1,.,TRBD1,TRBV19,CASRTAGGLNTEAFF,TGTGCCAGTAGAACGGCAGGGGGTCTTAACACTGAAGCTTTCTTT
TRBJ2-5,few,TRBD1,TRBV7-2,CASSPDRGYSQETQYF,TGTGCCAGCAGCCCAGACAGGGGGTATAGCCAAGAGACCCAGTACTTC
TRBJ1-3,.,.,TRBV11-2,CASSLERGNTIYF,TGTGCCAGCAGCTTAGAGCGTGGAAACACCATATATTTT
TRBJ2-5,.,.,TRBV12-3/TRBV12-4,CASSLFGETQYF,TGTGCCAGCAGTTTGTTCGGAGAGACCCAGTACTTC
TRBJ2-3,.,.,TRBV7-2,CASSPPGGHTDTQYF,TGTGCCAGCAGCCCCCCCGGCGGACACACAGATACGCAGTATTTT
TRBJ2-7,few,TRBD1,TRBV28,CASSTLGQGGREQYF,TGTGCCAGCAGTACCTTGGGACAGGGGGGAAGGGAGCAGTACTTC
TRBJ1-6,.,.,TRBV4-1,CASSQDLSGVGSPLHF,TGCGCCAGCAGCCAAGACCTTAGCGGGGTAGGGTCACCCCTCCACTTT
TRBJ2-7,.,TRBD1,TRBV19,CASSLKGQGEYEQYF,TGTGCCAGTAGCCTAAAGGGACAGGGGGAGTACGAGCAGTACTTC
TRBJ2-3,.,TRBD2,TRBV2,CATQPEAGVATDTQYF,TGTGCCACCCAACCCGAGGCGGGAGTTGCCACAGATACGCAGTATTTT
TRBJ2-7,.,.,TRBV4-2,CASSQDRGPYEQYF,TGTGCCAGCAGCCAAGACAGGGGACCCTACGAGCAGTACTTC
TRBJ2-7,.,TRBD1,TRBV28,CASSLFGTGGYEQYF,TGTGCCAGCAGTTTATTTGGGACAGGGGGCTACGAGCAGTACTTC
TRBJ1-2,.,TRBD1,TRBV19,CASSNGRDRVGRYGYTF,TGTGCCAGTAGTAATGGCCGGGACAGGGTAGGGCGGTATGGCTACACCTTC
TRBJ1-5,.,TRBD1,TRBV27,CASSLSGQGSNQPQHF,TGTGCCAGCAGTTTATCGGGACAGGGTAGCAATCAGCCCCAGCATTTT
TRBJ2-1,.,.,TRBV21-1,CASSKAKRPRDEQFF,TGTGCCAGCAGCAAAGCGAAAAGGCCGCGGGATGAGCAGTTCTTC
TRBJ2-1,.,.,TRBV7-2,CASSFPGRLLTSSYNEQFF,TGTGCCAGCAGCTTCCCAGGGCGCCTCCTTACAAGCTCCTACAATGAGCAGTTCTTC
TRBJ1-6,.,.,TRBV7-9,CASRPGANNSPLHF,TGTGCCAGCCGTCCGGGAGCTAATAATTCACCCCTCCACTTT
TRBJ1-4,.,.,TRBV28,CASSLGLRGDNEKLFF,TGTGCCAGCAGTTTGGGTCTTAGGGGCGATAATGAAAAACTGTTTTTT
TRBJ1-1,.,.,TRBV10-3,CAISSRDTEAFF,TGTGCCATCTCCTCCCGGGACACTGAAGCTTTCTTT
TRBJ1-2,.,TRBD1,TRBV5-1,CASSLLRQGSGGYTF,TGCGCCAGCAGCTTGTTGAGACAGGGATCGGGCGGCTACACCTTC
TRBJ1-5,.,TRBD1,TRBV7-2,CASSIDRGSGTQHF,TGTGCCAGCAGCATCGACAGGGGGTCGGGTACCCAGCATTTT
TRBJ1-1,.,.,TRBV18,CASSPQKTGHTNTEAFF,TGTGCCAGCTCACCACAGAAAACGGGACACACGAACACTGAAGCTTTCTTT
TRBJ1-6,.,.,TRBV14,CASSQVYRDNSPLHF,TGTGCCAGCAGCCAAGTATACAGAGATAATTCACCCCTCCACTTT
TRBJ1-2,.,TRBD1,TRBV15,CATSRLTGFGYTF,TGTGCCACCAGCAGGCTGACAGGGTTTGGCTACACCTTC
TRBJ2-2,.,.,TRBV6-2/TRBV6-3,CASSGTAGATGELFF,TGTGCCAGCAGTGGGACCGCGGGGGCAACCGGGGAGCTGTTTTTT
TRBJ1-2,.,TRBD1,TRBV27,CASSLSGGNYGYTF,TGTGCCAGCAGTTTATCAGGGGGCAACTATGGCTACACCTTC
TRBJ2-1,.,.,TRBV5-4,CASSFPGVAEQFF,TGTGCCAGCAGCTTTCCAGGGGTCGCTGAGCAGTTCTTC
TRBJ2-7,.,.,TRBV3-1/TRBV3-2,CASSRDLLAATYEQYF,TGTGCCAGCAGCCGAGACTTACTAGCCGCGACCTACGAGCAGTACTTC